A selection of T cell receptor beta chains follows, all from one sample in a study of immune characteristics of hereditary and idiopathic chronic pancreatitis. The table came from immunoSEQ multiplex PCR; TCRdb's copy has only in-frame clones and leaves some out. The sample consists of 5,600 or so clones, approximately 70% of them appearing once. Sequencing was carried out using pancreas tissue with hereditary chronic pancreatitis. These receptor sequences come from a human donor with chronic pancreatitis. The CDR3 runs from the conserved cysteine through the conserved F or W. D genes are given only for firm matches. The listing skips clone size in some rows; elsewhere it reads once, few, many or a size class.

clone_size	v_call	d_call	j_call	cdr3_length	cdr3_aa	cdr3_nt
NA	TRBV5-4	NA	TRBJ2-3	16	CASSLTQRRSTDTQYF	TGTGCCAGCAGCTTGACCCAGCGGCGCAGCACAGATACGCAGTATTTT
NA	TRBV20-1	NA	TRBJ2-5	11	CSGDHQETQYF	TGCAGTGGGGACCACCAAGAGACCCAGTACTTC
NA	TRBV9	TRBD2	TRBJ2-7	19	CASSVGISGGTTFTYEQYF	TGTGCCAGCAGCGTAGGGATTAGCGGGGGGACCACCTTTACCTACGAGCAGTACTTC
NA	TRBV2	TRBD1	TRBJ1-5	14	CASSPTGRAQPQHF	TGTGCCAGCAGTCCGACAGGGAGGGCTCAGCCCCAGCATTTT
NA	TRBV6-2/TRBV6-3	NA	TRBJ1-5	15	CASSLSGQPNQPQHF	TGTGCCAGCAGCCTATCTGGGCAGCCTAATCAGCCCCAGCATTTT
NA	TRBV18	NA	TRBJ2-1	13	CASSGGNYNEQFF	TGTGCCAGCTCGGGGGGCAATTACAATGAGCAGTTCTTC
NA	TRBV16	NA	TRBJ2-1	13	CASSPTSINEQFF	TGTGCCAGCAGCCCTACATCGATCAATGAGCAGTTCTTC
NA	TRBV6-5	TRBD1	TRBJ1-6	15	CASSYSRDRNSPLHF	TGTGCCAGCAGTTACTCCCGGGACAGGAATTCACCCCTCCACTTT
large	TRBV5-1	NA	TRBJ2-1	13	CASSLDSQNEQFF	TGCGCCAGCAGCTTGGATTCCCAGAATGAGCAGTTCTTC
NA	TRBV3-1/TRBV3-2	NA	TRBJ2-5	15	CASSQDRPRQETRYF	TGTGCCAGCAGCCAAGATCGTCCGCGACAAGAGACCCGGTACTTC
NA	TRBV29-1	NA	TRBJ2-3	16	CSVELRFQGSTDTQYF	TGCAGCGTTGAGCTCCGGTTTCAGGGTTCGACAGATACGCAGTATTTT
once	TRBV27	NA	TRBJ2-7	16	CASSLSRQGMVYEQYF	TGTGCCAGCAGTTTATCGCGGCAGGGGATGGTCTACGAGCAGTACTTC
once	TRBV10-3	TRBD1	TRBJ2-6	18	CAISELKSGGSGANVLTF	TGTGCCATCAGTGAGTTAAAGTCAGGGGGCTCTGGGGCCAACGTCCTGACTTTC
NA	TRBV28	NA	TRBJ2-3	13	CASSIPSLENQYF	TGTGCCAGCAGTATCCCCTCGTTGGAGAACCAGTATTTT
NA	TRBV19	NA	TRBJ1-4	15	CASSSGDGTNEKLFF	TGTGCCAGTAGTAGTGGGGATGGAACTAATGAAAAACTGTTTTTT
NA	TRBV2	NA	TRBJ2-3	12	CASSRDTDTQYF	TGTGCCAGCAGTAGGGACACAGATACGCAGTATTTT
NA	TRBV19	TRBD2	TRBJ2-5	13	CASLASGQETQYF	TGTGCCAGTTTGGCTAGCGGACAAGAGACCCAGTACTTC
NA	TRBV7-6	NA	TRBJ1-1	13	CASSLAGATEAFF	TGTGCCAGCAGCTTAGCAGGGGCCACTGAAGCTTTCTTT
NA	TRBV4-1	NA	TRBJ1-1	16	CASSQDMGAMNTEAFF	TGCGCCAGCAGCCAAGATATGGGGGCAATGAACACTGAAGCTTTCTTT
NA	TRBV7-9	TRBD1	TRBJ1-2	15	CASSFGQGVRDGYTF	TGTGCCAGCAGCTTCGGACAGGGGGTTCGCGATGGCTACACCTTC
NA	TRBV7-2	TRBD1	TRBJ1-1	15	CASSSDRLRGTEAFF	TGTGCCAGCAGCTCGGACAGGTTGAGGGGAACTGAAGCTTTCTTT
once	TRBV6-5	TRBD1	TRBJ1-1	14	CASSPRTGDTEAFF	TGTGCCAGCAGTCCTCGGACAGGGGACACTGAAGCTTTCTTT
NA	TRBV24-1	NA	TRBJ1-2	12	CATSDTDYDLTF	TGTGCCACCAGTGATACGGACTACGATCTCACCTTC
NA	TRBV5-8	TRBD1	TRBJ2-4	16	CASSSGRQGAKNIQYF	TGTGCCAGCAGCTCAGGCAGACAGGGAGCCAAAAACATTCAGTACTTC
NA	TRBV7-2	TRBD2	TRBJ2-7	14	CASSSLAGGHEQYF	TGTGCCAGCAGCTCTTTAGCGGGAGGACACGAGCAGTACTTC
NA	TRBV5-4	TRBD2	TRBJ2-1	17	CASSSPLAGARYNEQFF	TGTGCCAGCAGCTCTCCACTAGCGGGGGCCAGGTACAATGAGCAGTTCTTC
NA	TRBV5-5	NA	TRBJ1-1	13	CASSWGRNTEAFF	TGTGCCAGCAGCTGGGGACGGAACACTGAAGCTTTCTTT
NA	TRBV29-1	NA	TRBJ2-3	12	CSVEGNEDTQYF	TGCAGCGTTGAAGGAAATGAAGATACGCAGTATTTT
NA	TRBV3-1/TRBV3-2	NA	TRBJ2-5	15	CASSQAMGLQETQYF	TGTGCCAGCAGCCAAGCGATGGGACTCCAAGAGACCCAGTACTTC
NA	TRBV4-2	TRBD2	TRBJ2-1	17	CPSSHAGASGGANEQFF	TGTCCCAGCAGCCACGCGGGGGCTAGCGGGGGGGCCAATGAGCAGTTCTTC
NA	TRBV5-1	NA	TRBJ1-1	14	CASSLAGGGTEAFF	TGCGCCAGCAGCTTGGCCGGAGGGGGCACTGAAGCTTTCTTT
NA	TRBV4-3	TRBD2	TRBJ2-5	15	CASSQERGGQETQYF	TGCGCCAGCAGCCAGGAGCGGGGGGGCCAAGAGACCCAGTACTTC
NA	TRBV7-2	TRBD2	TRBJ2-7	16	CASSLALAGGQGEQYF	TGTGCCAGCAGCTTAGCGCTAGCGGGGGGGCAGGGCGAGCAGTACTTC
NA	TRBV7-2	NA	TRBJ2-5	14	CASSFLRTQETQYF	TGTGCCAGCAGCTTTCTACGGACCCAAGAGACCCAGTACTTC
NA	TRBV5-4	NA	TRBJ1-2	15	CASSLAGGGDYGYTF	TGTGCCAGCAGCTTGGCCGGGGGGGGCGACTATGGCTACACCTTC
NA	TRBV7-4	NA	TRBJ2-6	18	CASSIDNSAHKSGQRPDF	TGTGCCAGCAGCATCGATAATTCAGCTCACAAGTCGGGCCAACGTCCTGACTTC
NA	TRBV9	TRBD2	TRBJ2-3	15	CASSETPGGTLGQYF	TGTGCCAGCAGCGAGACCCCGGGAGGCACTCTTGGGCAGTATTTT
NA	TRBV4-3	TRBD2	TRBJ2-3	16	CASSQDGRGGLDTQYF	TGCGCCAGCAGCCAAGACGGGCGGGGGGGATTAGATACGCAGTATTTT
NA	TRBV24-1	TRBD2	TRBJ2-1	16	CATSGPSGGAYNEQFF	TGTGCCACCAGTGGCCCTAGCGGGGGGGCCTACAATGAGCAGTTCTTC
NA	TRBV6-4	NA	TRBJ2-3	15	CASSAAGKNTDTQYF	TGTGCCAGCAGTGCGGCTGGAAAAAACACAGATACGCAGTATTTT
NA	TRBV11-1	NA	TRBJ2-2	12	CASSSGSGELFF	TGTGCCAGCAGCTCCGGGTCCGGGGAGCTGTTTTTT
NA	TRBV18	TRBD2	TRBJ2-7	14	CASSPPAGGYEQYF	TGTGCCAGCTCACCACCTGCGGGGGGCTACGAGCAGTACTTC
NA	TRBV30	TRBD2	TRBJ2-1	15	CAWSPRGGSYNEQFF	TGTGCCTGGAGTCCCCGGGGGGGCTCCTACAATGAGCAGTTCTTC
NA	TRBV4-1	NA	TRBJ1-5	15	CASSRVRGADQPQHF	TGCGCCAGCAGCCGAGTAAGGGGGGCTGATCAGCCCCAGCATTTT
NA	TRBV6-1	NA	TRBJ1-1	15	CASSERDGDNTEAFF	TGTGCCAGCAGTGAGAGGGACGGAGATAACACTGAAGCTTTCTTT
few	TRBV5-1	NA	TRBJ1-4	17	CASSTRGGGATNEKLFF	TGCGCCAGCAGCACCCGGGGAGGGGGTGCAACTAATGAAAAACTGTTTTTT
once	TRBV7-2	NA	TRBJ2-3	13	CASRGQPTDTQYF	TGTGCCAGCCGAGGACAGCCCACAGATACGCAGTATTTT
NA	TRBV4-1	NA	TRBJ1-1	16	CASSQVWGSMNTEAFF	TGCGCCAGCAGCCAAGTGTGGGGATCCATGAACACTGAAGCTTTCTTT
NA	TRBV4-2	NA	TRBJ2-3	16	CASSQAGPGSTDTQYF	TGTGCCAGCAGCCAAGCCGGTCCCGGGAGCACAGATACGCAGTATTTT
NA	TRBV6-6	TRBD2	TRBJ2-1	16	CASRGLAGGSYNEQFF	TGTGCCAGCAGGGGACTAGCGGGGGGTTCCTACAATGAGCAGTTCTTC
NA	TRBV6-4	NA	TRBJ1-1	15	CASSEQDGGNTEAFF	TGTGCCAGCAGTGAACAGGACGGGGGGAACACTGAAGCTTTCTTT
medium-sized	TRBV5-6	NA	TRBJ1-3	15	CASSFSPGSGNTIYF	TGTGCCAGCAGCTTTTCCCCGGGGTCTGGAAACACCATATATTTT
few	TRBV27	TRBD1	TRBJ1-2	15	CASSTRDRGVYGYTF	TGTGCCAGCAGTACAAGGGACAGGGGGGTTTATGGCTACACCTTC
NA	TRBV5-4	TRBD2	TRBJ2-5	17	CASSSRLAGGRWETQYF	TGTGCCAGCAGCTCCCGACTAGCGGGGGGGCGGTGGGAGACCCAGTACTTC